Following are 18 T cell receptor beta chains from one sample sequenced in a study of patients and donors after allogeneic stem cell transplantation. TCRdb analysed the RT-PCR reads with MiXCR anew, one entry per CDR3 protein. The profile covers about 960,000 distinct CDR3 sequences, with about a sixth appearing a single time and 6% taken by the ten largest. The sequencing sample was made of blood, either unsorted or a sorted T cell fraction (not recorded which). Source of these receptors: a human donor who was either an allogeneic HSCT recipient or a stem cell or donor lymphocyte infusion donor (not recorded which). It is not recorded whose cells these are; they may come from a transplant donor.

Many counts were recorded for this clonotype. This chain joins TRBV27 and TRBJ2-7, with a weak D call TRBD2 (5 bases). The CDR3 runs 15 residues. Germline values: CDR1 MNHEY, CDR2 SMNVEV (reference sequence). Trimming took off 4 bases at V and 4 bases at J, with 17 bases between the two ends. This CDR3 is CASSSVLARTYEQYF. The CDR3 DNA sequence: TGTGCCAGCAGTTCCGTTTTAGCGAGGACGTACGAGCAGTACTTC.

This clonotype was observed a handful of times. The chain combines TRBV25-1 with TRBJ2-2; D call uncertain. The CDR3 totals 16 residues. CDR1 is MGHDK and CDR2 is SYGVNS in the germline V gene. V lost 2 bases, J lost 8 bases, and 18 bases lay in between. As DNA, the CDR3 is TGTGCCAGCAGTGAACGGAGAGGCTTGATTTCTGGGGAGCTGTTTTTT. It codes for CASSERRGLISGELFF.

The chain has TRBV27 and TRBJ2-3; D unclear. The CDR3 sequence is 13 residues long. V was trimmed by 5 bases and J by 10 bases, leaving 16 bases between them. Germline-derived CDR1 and CDR2 are MNHEY and SMNVEV (reference sequence). The CDR3 here is CASSKKGASAQYF. The DNA for the CDR3 is TGTGCCAGCAGTAAGAAAGGAGCCTCGGCGCAGTATTTT.

This clonotype was detected only once. CDR3 in DNA: TGTGCCAGCAGCAAAAACCAGGGAGGCGGCTACACCTTC. Translated: CASSKNQGGGYTF. This rearrangement joins TRBV7-2 to TRBJ1-2; maybe TRBD1 (5 bases). There are 13 residues in the CDR3. Germline loops: CDR1 SGHTA, CDR2 FQGNSA. Trimming stripped 5 bases from V and 8 bases from J, with 15 bases between.

Note on this clonotype: Germline is not matched at one junction end, which may reflect a read error. The J gene is TRBJ1-2, the V gene TRBV27, with 7 bases matching TRBD1. The germline V gene encodes CDR1 MNHEY and CDR2 SMNVEV (reference sequence). This CDR3 is 9 amino acids long. CDR3 nucleotide sequence: TGTGCCAGCAATAACAGGGGTCTATTC. Translating gives CASNNRGLF.

The J gene is TRBJ1-5, the V gene TRBV4-1, with unresolved D. The CDR3 has 17 amino acids. Trimming removed 1 base from V and 0 bases from J, with 13 bases in between. In germline, CDR1 is MGHRA, CDR2 YSYEKL. CDR3 in DNA: TGCGCCAGCAGCCAAGGGCACAAGGCCTATAGCAATCAGCCCCAGCATTTT. Its protein product is CASSQGHKAYSNQPQHF.

This clonotype has ten or more counts. The chain employs TRBV5-6 and TRBJ2-1; 10 bases are a match to TRBD1. The ends lost 4 bases at V and 7 bases at J; junction bases unmatched: 5. CDR3 length: 14 residues. The germline V gene has CDR1 SGHDT and CDR2 YYEEEE. CDR3 in amino acids: CASSPPGQGNEQFF. The CDR3 region has the DNA TGTGCCAGCAGCCCCCCGGGACAGGGGAATGAGCAGTTCTTC. The full variable domain, rest sourced from reference TRBV5-6 and TRBJ2-1, is DAGVTQSPTHLIKTRGQQVTLRCSPKSGHDTVSWYQQALGQGPQFIFQYYEEEERQRGNFPDRFSGHQFPNYSSELNVNALLLGDSALYLCASSPPGQGNEQFFGPGTRLTVL.

This chain connects TRBV5-1 to TRBJ1-2, with 10 bases lining up with TRBD1. This CDR3 has 14 amino acids. CDR1 SGHRS and CDR2 YFSETQ come from the germline V gene. The J segment lost 7 bases and the V segment lost 3 bases, leaving 6 bases of the junction unmatched. Written as DNA, the CDR3 is TGCGCCAGCAGCTGGGGGACAGGGGAAACTGGCTACACCTTC. It specifies CASSWGTGETGYTF.

This chain joins TRBV6-2 or TRBV6-3 and TRBJ2-1; the match to TRBD2 covers 11 bases. CDR1 is MNHEY, CDR2 SVGEGT, per germline. The J segment lost 3 bases and the V segment lost 8 bases, leaving 6 bases of the junction unmatched. There are 15 residues in the CDR3. DNA for the CDR3: TGTGCCAGCCGTAGCGGGAGGGTCGGCTACAATGAGCAGTTCTTC. Encoded protein: CASRSGRVGYNEQFF.

This clonotype showed up many times. The rearrangement uses TRBV10-3 and TRBJ1-2; weak D call: TRBD1 (5 bases). Looked up from germline, CDR1 is ENHRY and CDR2 is SYGVKD. The CDR3 covers 13 residues. V dropped 5 bases and J dropped 2 bases, with 9 bases sitting between them. CDR3 region: CAISPQGNYGYTF. CDR3 bases: TGTGCCATCAGTCCTCAGGGAAACTATGGCTACACCTTC.

The V gene is TRBV15, the J gene TRBJ1-5; 7 bases match TRBD1. V lost 2 bases, J lost 2 bases, and 3 bases stayed unmatched. Germline CDR1 reads LNHNV; CDR2 reads YYDKDF (reference sequence). The CDR3 has 15 amino acids. CDR3 in amino acids: CATSRYTGGNQPQHF. CDR3 nucleotides: TGTGCCACCAGCAGATATACAGGGGGCAATCAGCCCCAGCATTTT.

This clonotype was seen a few times. The chain carries TRBV7-9 and TRBJ1-4; 7 bases agree with TRBD1. The CDR3 is made up of 15 amino acids. V was pared by 7 bases and J by 4 bases, with 9 bases of the junction left unmatched. Germline lookup yields CDR1 SEHNR and CDR2 FQNEAQ (reference sequence). The CDR3 reads CASTRGGLHNEKLFF. For the CDR3, the DNA is TGTGCCAGCACCAGGGGGGGACTCCATAATGAAAAACTGTTTTTT. Using reference TRBV7-9 and TRBJ1-4 for the parts outside the CDR3, the full variable domain is DTGVSQNPRHKITKRGQNVTFRCDPISEHNRLYWYRQTLGQGPEFLTYFQNEAQLEKSRLLSDRFSAERPKGSFSTLEIQRTEQGDSAMYLCASTRGGLHNEKLFFGSGTQLSVL.

V and J are TRBV20-1 and TRBJ2-4, with D perhaps TRBD1 (6 bases). This CDR3 spans 15 amino acids. CDR1 DFQATT and CDR2 SNEGSKA come from the germline V gene (reference sequence). V dropped 5 bases and J dropped 2 bases, with 16 bases sitting between them. This CDR3 reads CSAAITGKSKNIQYF. CDR3 in DNA: TGCAGTGCTGCTATTACAGGGAAGTCCAAAAACATTCAGTACTTC.

The chain carries TRBV12-3 or TRBV12-4 and TRBJ1-1, with no clear D. The CDR3 loop spans 12 amino acids. Trimming took off 4 bases at V and 7 bases at J, with 10 bases between the two ends. CDR3 in amino acids: CASSSPPHEAFF. The CDR3 nucleotides read TGTGCCAGCAGTTCGCCCCCTCATGAAGCTTTCTTT.

The genes are TRBV7-4 and TRBJ2-5; no reliable D call. Germline lookup yields CDR1 SGHVT and CDR2 SQSDAQ. This CDR3 is 13 amino acids long. V shed 8 bases and J shed 1 base, with 11 bases lying between them. CDR3 amino acids: CASPHHTQETQYF. Here the CDR3 DNA reads TGTGCCAGCCCCCACCACACCCAAGAGACCCAGTACTTC.

This clonotype was observed a handful of times. The chain joins TRBV5-1 to TRBJ1-1; TRBD1 is a possible D gene (5 bases). Germline CDR1 reads SGHRS; CDR2 reads YFSETQ. Trimming took off 4 bases at V and 6 bases at J, with 19 bases between the two ends. The CDR3 is 15 residues long. The CDR3: CASSPGWDPGSEAFF. DNA of the CDR3: TGCGCCAGCAGCCCGGGCTGGGACCCTGGGTCTGAAGCTTTCTTT.

This sequence joins TRBV6-1 and TRBJ2-3, with D unresolved. The germline V and J ends were trimmed by 8 bases and 4 bases, with 13 bases remaining between them. CDR3 size: 13 residues. Germline V gene lookup returns CDR1 MNHNS and CDR2 SASEGT. CDR3 amino acids: CASRGRRPDTQYF. The DNA of the CDR3 is TGTGCCAGCCGAGGCAGACGACCAGATACGCAGTATTTT.

The rearrangement joins TRBV24-1 to TRBJ2-3; maybe TRBD1 (6 bases). Per germline, CDR1 KGHDR and CDR2 SFDVKD. Deletions cut 2 bases from V and 4 bases from J, with 18 bases between. This CDR3 spans 17 amino acids. The CDR3 protein is CATSDSSDSQKPDTQYF. In DNA, the CDR3 is TGTGCCACCAGTGATTCGTCGGACAGCCAGAAGCCAGATACGCAGTATTTT.